The 4 T cell receptor beta chains reported below all come from one sample, sequenced in a study of Graves' ophthalmopathy and Graves' hyperthyroidism. Amplification of the TCR beta CDR3 regions used RNA transcripts (as template). HTBI-primed first-round RT-PCR preceded second-round multiplex PCR. TCRdb called the multiplex PCR reads again in MiXCR, with one record for every CDR3 protein. The table records hundreds of thousands of distinct CDR3 sequences, 35% to 45% of them present only once. Sequenced input: peripheral blood. These receptor sequences come from an adult man with Graves' ophthalmopathy.

Turning to this clonotype: Compared with germline, one end of the junction differs, possibly owing to a read error. The chain employs TRBV10-3 and TRBJ1-5; D call uncertain. CDR1 is ENHRY, CDR2 SYGVKD, per germline. This CDR3 has 13 residues. The CDR3 sequence: CASSYSYNRPQHF. For the CDR3, the DNA is TGTGCCAGCAGCTACAGTTACAATCGGCCCCAGCATTTT.

This rearrangement joins TRBV10-3 to TRBJ2-7, with TRBD2 matching over 11 bases. CDR3 size: 17 residues. V was clipped by 10 bases and J by 0 bases; unmatched bases: 14. Per germline, CDR1 ENHRY and CDR2 SYGVKD. Here the CDR3 reads CASTGLAGGTLSYEQYF. In DNA, the CDR3 is TGTGCCAGTACGGGTCTAGCGGGGGGCACACTCTCCTACGAGCAGTACTTC.

Comments on this clonotype: The junction does not match germline at one end; this may be a read error. The chain couples TRBV29-1 to TRBJ1-6; D not certain. CDR3 length equals 12 residues. The germline CDR1 and CDR2 sequences are SQVTM and ANQGSEA. CDR3 in amino acids: CCVEEGNSPLHF. In DNA, the CDR3 is TGCTGCGTTGAGGAGGGAAATTCACCCCTCCACTTT.

The chain uses TRBV10-3 and TRBJ1-4; D is perhaps TRBD1 (6 bases). V was shortened by 10 bases and J by 0 bases, with 15 bases between the two germline ends. The CDR3 runs to 15 residues. Germline V lookup: CDR1 ENHRY, CDR2 SYGVKD. Written as DNA, the CDR3 is TGTGCCAGCAGAAAACAGGGCTCAACTAATGAAAAACTGTTTTTT. Residues: CASRKQGSTNEKLFF.